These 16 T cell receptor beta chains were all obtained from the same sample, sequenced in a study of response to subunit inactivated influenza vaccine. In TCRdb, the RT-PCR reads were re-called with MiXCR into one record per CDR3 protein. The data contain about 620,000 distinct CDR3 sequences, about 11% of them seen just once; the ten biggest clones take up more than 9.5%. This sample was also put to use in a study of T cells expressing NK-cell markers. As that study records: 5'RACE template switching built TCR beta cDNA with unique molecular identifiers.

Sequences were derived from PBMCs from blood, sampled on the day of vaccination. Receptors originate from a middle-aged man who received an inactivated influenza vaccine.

CDR3 protein: CASRPSSGSINEQFF. CDR3 nucleotide sequence: TGCGCCAGCAGGCCTTCTAGCGGGAGTATTAATGAGCAGTTCTTC. This chain connects TRBV5-1 to TRBJ2-1; 10 positions match TRBD2. Germline V gene lookup returns CDR1 SGHRS and CDR2 YFSETQ. J gave up 7 bases and V 5 bases, and 9 bases lay outside the gene matches. The CDR3 consists of 15 residues.

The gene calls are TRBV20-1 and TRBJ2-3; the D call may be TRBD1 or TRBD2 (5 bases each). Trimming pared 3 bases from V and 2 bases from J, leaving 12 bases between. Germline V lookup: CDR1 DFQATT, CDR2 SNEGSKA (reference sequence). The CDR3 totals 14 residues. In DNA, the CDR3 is TGCAGTGCTAGCACCGGGACGGCCACAGATACGCAGTATTTT. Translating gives CSASTGTATDTQYF.

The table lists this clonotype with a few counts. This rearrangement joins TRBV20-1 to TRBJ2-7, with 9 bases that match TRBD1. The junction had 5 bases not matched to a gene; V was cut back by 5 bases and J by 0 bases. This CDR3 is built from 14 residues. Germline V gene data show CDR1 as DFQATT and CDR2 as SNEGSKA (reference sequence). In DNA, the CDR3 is TGCAGTGCTGCGGACAGGGGCAACTCCTACGAGCAGTACTTC. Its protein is CSAADRGNSYEQYF.

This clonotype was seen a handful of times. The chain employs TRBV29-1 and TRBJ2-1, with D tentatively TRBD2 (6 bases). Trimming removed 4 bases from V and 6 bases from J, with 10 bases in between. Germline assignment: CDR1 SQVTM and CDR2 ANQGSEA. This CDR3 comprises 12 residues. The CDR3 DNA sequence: TGCAGCGTTGCACAGACTAGCAATGAGCAGTTCTTC. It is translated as CSVAQTSNEQFF.

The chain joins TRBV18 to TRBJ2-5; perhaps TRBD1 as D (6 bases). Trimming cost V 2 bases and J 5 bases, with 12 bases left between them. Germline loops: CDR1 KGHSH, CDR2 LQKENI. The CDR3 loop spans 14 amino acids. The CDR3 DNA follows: TGTGCCAGCTCACCATCACAGGGCTCGGAGACCCAGTACTTC. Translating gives CASSPSQGSETQYF.

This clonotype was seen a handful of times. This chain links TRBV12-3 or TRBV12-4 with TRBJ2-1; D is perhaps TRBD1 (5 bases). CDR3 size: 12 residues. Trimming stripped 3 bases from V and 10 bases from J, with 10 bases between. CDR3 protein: CASSFRGREQFF. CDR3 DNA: TGTGCCAGCAGTTTTAGGGGAAGGGAGCAGTTCTTC.

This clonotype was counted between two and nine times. The CDR3 nucleotides are TGCGCCAGCAGCCAAGTAGCCGGGACTAGCGGGAGGGCCGTCATTCAGTACTTC. Its translation: CASSQVAGTSGRAVIQYF. The chain couples TRBV4-3 to TRBJ2-4; 16 bases match TRBD2. The CDR3 covers 18 residues. The V gene's germline CDR1 is LGHNA and CDR2 YSLEER. The V gene end was trimmed by 1 base and the J gene end by 9 bases; junction bases not matched to a gene: 9.

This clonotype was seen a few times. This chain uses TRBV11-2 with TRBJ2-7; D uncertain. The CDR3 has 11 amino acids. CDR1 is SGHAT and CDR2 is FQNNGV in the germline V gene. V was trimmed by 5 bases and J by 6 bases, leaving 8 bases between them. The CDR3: CASSPAIEQYF. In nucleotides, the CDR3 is TGTGCCAGCAGCCCCGCTATCGAGCAGTACTTC.

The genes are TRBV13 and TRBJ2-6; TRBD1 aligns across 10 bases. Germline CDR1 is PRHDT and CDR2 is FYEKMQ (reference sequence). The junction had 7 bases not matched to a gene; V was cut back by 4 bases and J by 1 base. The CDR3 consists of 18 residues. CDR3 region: CASSSWGQGLSGANVLTF. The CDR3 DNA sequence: TGTGCCAGCAGCTCCTGGGGACAGGGGTTGTCTGGGGCCAACGTCCTGACTTTC.

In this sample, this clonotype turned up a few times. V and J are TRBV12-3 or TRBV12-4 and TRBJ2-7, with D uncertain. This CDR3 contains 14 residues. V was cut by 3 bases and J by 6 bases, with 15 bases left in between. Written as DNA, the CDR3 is TGTGCCAGCAGTTTCCAAACCTTTTGGGGCGAGCAGTACTTC. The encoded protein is CASSFQTFWGEQYF.

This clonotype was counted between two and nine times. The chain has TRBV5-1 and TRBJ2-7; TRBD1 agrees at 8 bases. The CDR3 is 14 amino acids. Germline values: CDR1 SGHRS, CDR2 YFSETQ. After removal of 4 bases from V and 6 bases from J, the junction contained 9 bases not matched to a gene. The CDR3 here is CASSAPGQGFEQYF. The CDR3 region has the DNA TGCGCCAGCAGCGCCCCCGGACAGGGCTTCGAGCAGTACTTC.

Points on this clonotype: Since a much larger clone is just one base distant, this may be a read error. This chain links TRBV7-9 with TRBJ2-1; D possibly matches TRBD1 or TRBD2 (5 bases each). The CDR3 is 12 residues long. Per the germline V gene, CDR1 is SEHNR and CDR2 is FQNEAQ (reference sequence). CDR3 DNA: TGTTCCAGCAGCCTCGGGGCCAATGAGCAGTTCTTC. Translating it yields CSSSLGANEQFF.

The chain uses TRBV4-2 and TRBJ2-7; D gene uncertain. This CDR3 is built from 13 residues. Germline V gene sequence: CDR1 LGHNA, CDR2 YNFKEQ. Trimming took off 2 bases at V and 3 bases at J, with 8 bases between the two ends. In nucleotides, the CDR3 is TGTGCCAGCAGCCAACTGGGTAACTACGAGCAGTACTTC. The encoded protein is CASSQLGNYEQYF.

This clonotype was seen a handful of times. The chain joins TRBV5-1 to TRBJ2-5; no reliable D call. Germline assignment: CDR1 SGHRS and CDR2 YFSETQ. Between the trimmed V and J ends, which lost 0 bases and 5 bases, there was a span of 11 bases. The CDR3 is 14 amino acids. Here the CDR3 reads CASSLAQRLETQYF. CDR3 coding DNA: TGCGCCAGCAGCTTGGCCCAGAGATTGGAGACCCAGTACTTC.

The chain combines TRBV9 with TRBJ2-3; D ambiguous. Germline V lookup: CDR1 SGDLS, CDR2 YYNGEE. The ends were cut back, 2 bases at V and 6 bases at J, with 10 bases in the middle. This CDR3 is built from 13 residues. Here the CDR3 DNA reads TGTGCCAGCAGCGTGTTCACCTACGATACGCAGTATTTT. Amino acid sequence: CASSVFTYDTQYF.

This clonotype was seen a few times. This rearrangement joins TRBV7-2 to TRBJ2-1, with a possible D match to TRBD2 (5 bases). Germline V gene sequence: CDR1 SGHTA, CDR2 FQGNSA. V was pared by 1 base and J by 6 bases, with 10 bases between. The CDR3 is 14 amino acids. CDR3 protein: CASSLGASRNEQFF. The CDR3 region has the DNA TGTGCCAGCAGCTTAGGGGCTAGCCGCAATGAGCAGTTCTTC.